This TCR beta chain was documented in a study of T cells in Graves' hyperthyroidism and ophthalmopathy (dated by TCRdb to between 2017 and 2020). Looking at the study overall: Peripheral blood was collected at initial diagnosis, before any treatment. The 75 to 100 discovery patients were randomly divided into training and test sets at a 7:3 ratio. Following sampling, methimazole starting at 30 mg daily was given to hyperthyroidism patients, and high-dose intravenous methylprednisolone was given to ophthalmopathy patients. In addition, the study compared T-cell repertoires in thyroid tissue and in blood from roughly six Graves' hyperthyroidism patients. Prospective prediction of ophthalmopathy was tested in an independent validation cohort consisting of under 20 hyperthyroidism patients and more than 15 patients who later progressed to ophthalmopathy. A discovery cohort of about a hundred patients, fewer than 50 with Graves' ophthalmopathy and about 58 with stable Graves' hyperthyroidism, was used to find distinguishing TCR V-J signatures. The paper describes TCR Vbeta CDR3 sequencing of 135 peripheral blood samples, made up of approximately 40 ophthalmopathy patients, approximately 73 hyperthyroidism patients and some 17 progressor patients.

This clonotype has at least ten counts. The antigen it recognizes is unknown. The record has no base qualities; no much larger clone is one base away. According to the germline V gene, CDR1 reads SGHTA and CDR2 reads FQGTGA. Spanning cysteine to phenylalanine, the CDR3 consists of 17 amino acids. Here the CDR3 DNA is all that survives: 51 bases in frame from base 1. Between the V and J ends, shortened by 1 base and 6 bases respectively, the junction contains 19 bases. The TCR beta CDR3 regions were amplified from RNA transcripts. The first round of RT-PCR for the TCR CDR3 was performed with the HTBI primer set and the Qiagen OneStep RT-PCR kit. The libraries were constructed in a second round of multiplex PCR and then size-selected and purified. The libraries were sequenced on an Illumina HiSeq2000 using paired-end 100 bp reads. The paper's data handling went like this. SOAPnuke was used to process the raw data, throwing out any read that contained adapters or uncalled bases, had a mean Phred below 15, or lacked an exact constant-primer or identifier match. High-quality paired reads were merged with COPE v1.2.5, and unique nucleotide sequences were defined as clonotypes. Clonotypes were aligned to IMGT TRBV, TRBD and TRBJ reference segments using MiTCR v1.1. Analysis was restricted to V-J combinations with a frequency above 0.0001, which covered roughly 99% of repertoires. A TCS score was defined as the ratio between F50 (clonal expansion) and ExV (chaos), using BLOSUM62-based TCRdist between CDR3 peptides within each V-J. Welch's t-statistics and random forest reduced 450 to 600 V-J features to roughly 13, which were used in a naive Bayes classifier (R e1071). The raw public reads went through TCRdb reprocessing: fastp at Q25, MiXCR clone calling, in-frame beta chains kept. Rows with one shared CDR3 protein collapse into an entry with the most common genes and DNA. TCRdb assigned the V and J calls; the authors' analysis was not used. Here the sample has roughly 150,000 distinct CDR3 sequences; around 8.9% occur a single time. The biggest ten clones account for 22% of the sample.

Hyperthyroidism patients were newly diagnosed, had a disease duration of under 2 months, and were aged 18 to 65 years. The study excluded patients with uncontrolled infections, other autoimmune diseases, pregnancy or lactation. Diagnoses relied on clinical symptoms, serum thyroxine and TRAb, thyroid ultrasound and orbital computed tomography. Blood from progressor patients was drawn when they were first diagnosed with hyperthyroidism, before any ophthalmopathy symptoms appeared. PBMCs were separated from 10 ml of fresh peripheral blood using Ficoll-Paque density gradient centrifugation. Progressor patients were defined as those initially diagnosed with Graves' hyperthyroidism in whom ophthalmopathy developed during follow-up. Total RNA was extracted using Trizol reagent, and RNA quality was assessed on an Agilent 2100 Bioanalyzer. What the research found in general, with its limitations: Most expanded thyroid clonotypes (frequency above 0.001) were also found in blood, which suggests that blood repertoires may mirror thyroid immune responses. A model built on a 13 V-J signature distinguished ophthalmopathy from stable hyperthyroidism, reaching about 88% sensitivity and about 81% specificity in cross-validation and 80%/75% in testing. In validation, the model predicted progression to ophthalmopathy with approximately 69% sensitivity and around 72% specificity, a median of about 6.7 months before onset. Sample size was not statistically predetermined, and investigators were not blinded to group allocation.

Sequencing was done on a sample of blood. The sequence was collected from a woman aged 18-29 years with Graves' hyperthyroidism that later progressed to Graves' ophthalmopathy. Recombination connected TRBV7-3 to TRBJ2-1, with no confidently assigned D gene. Read as DNA, the sequence is TGTGCCAGCAGCTTAATCTACGGGCCTGGTTATGGCAATGAGCAGTTCTTC. Its protein product is CASSLIYGPGYGNEQFF.